These 20 T cell receptor beta chains were sequenced from one sample in a study of blood T cell repertoires in COVID-19. TCRdb's copy holds only in-frame clones and misses some; the assay was immunoSEQ multiplex PCR. The table has 25,000 to 35,000 clones, 85% seen once. Sequenced material: peripheral blood. These receptors were collected from a human donor in a cohort sampled during active COVID-19.

The V gene is TRBV4-1, the J gene TRBJ1-1, with 8 bases that match TRBD1. Trimming cost V 3 bases and J 0 bases; bases outside gene matches: 12. This CDR3 contains 18 residues. Germline V lookup: CDR1 MGHRA, CDR2 YSYEKL. The CDR3 nucleotides are TGCGCCAGCAGCCATCCGGGACAGGCAATCAAAATGAACACTGAAGCTTTCTTT. It is translated as CASSHPGQAIKMNTEAFF.

This chain connects TRBV20-1 to TRBJ2-3; TRBD2 matches 8 bases. Germline CDR1 DFQATT, CDR2 SNEGSKA (reference sequence). After removal of 3 bases from V and 5 bases from J, the junction contained 7 bases not matched to a gene. There are 14 residues in the CDR3. CDR3 region: CSASGSGTIDTQYF. The CDR3 bases are TGCAGTGCTAGTGGTAGCGGGACGATAGATACGCAGTATTTT.

This chain joins TRBV27 and TRBJ1-1, with D possibly being TRBD1 (6 bases). V gave up 0 bases and J gave up 0 bases, with 17 bases separating them. The CDR3 length is 18 residues. Germline lookup yields CDR1 MNHEY and CDR2 SMNVEV (reference sequence). The CDR3 region is CASSLSHPTGWMNTEAFF. Here the CDR3 DNA reads TGTGCCAGCAGTTTATCGCATCCGACAGGCTGGATGAACACTGAAGCTTTCTTT.

The chain links TRBV10-2 to TRBJ2-6; D is uncertain. CDR1 is WSHSY and CDR2 is SAAADI in the germline V gene. Trimming removed 0 bases from V and 0 bases from J, with 6 bases in between. CDR3 length equals 16 residues. The CDR3 nucleotides read TGCGCCAGCAGTGAGTCGACGGGCTCTGGGGCCAACGTCCTGACTTTC. Protein sequence: CASSESTGSGANVLTF.

This chain joins TRBV13 and TRBJ1-5; unclear D gene. The V gene lost 0 bases and the J gene lost 8 bases, with 11 bases spanning the gap. Germline loops: CDR1 PRHDT, CDR2 FYEKMQ (reference sequence). The length of the CDR3 is 14 residues. CDR3 protein: CASSLGGAGEPQHF. CDR3 bases: TGTGCCAGCAGCTTAGGAGGCGCGGGTGAGCCCCAGCATTTT.

The rearrangement uses TRBV18 and TRBJ2-6; D possibly corresponds to TRBD1 (6 bases). Germline V CDR1 and CDR2: KGHSH, LQKENI. CDR3 length: 15 amino acids. Trimming removed 6 bases at V and 4 bases at J, with 13 bases between. The CDR3 nucleotides are TGTGCCAGCTCCCAGGGGCTCGCCGGGGCCAACGTCCTGACTTTC. This gives the protein CASSQGLAGANVLTF.

The V gene is TRBV6-4, the J gene TRBJ2-1, with 10 bases lining up with TRBD2. Germline assignment: CDR1 MRHNA and CDR2 SNTAGT. Unmatched junction bases numbered 17, after V lost 0 bases and J lost 6 bases. The length of the CDR3 is 20 residues. DNA of the CDR3: TGTGCCAGCAGTGACTCGTTTCTAGCGGGAGCTCTCGGGTCCCTCAATGAGCAGTTCTTC. It yields the protein CASSDSFLAGALGSLNEQFF.

This clone was seen a few times. The chain has TRBV21-1 and TRBJ1-1; TRBD1, the table's D call, was not compared with the DNA. TRBV21-1 is marked as a pseudogene. The CDR3 is 16 residues long. The CDR3 is CASSKVYGQGGTEAFF. The DNA for the CDR3 is TGTGCCAGCAGCAAAGTTTATGGACAGGGTGGGACTGAAGCTTTCTTT.

J is TRBJ2-7 and V is TRBV25-1; no reliable D call. The CDR3 runs 11 residues. Between the trimmed V and J ends, which lost 1 base and 5 bases, there was a span of 3 bases. Germline CDR1 reads MGHDK; CDR2 reads SYGVNS. CDR3 DNA sequence: TGTGCCAGCAGTGAATTCAACGAGCAGTACTTC. Translating gives CASSEFNEQYF.

This sequence joins TRBV18 and TRBJ1-4, with no clear D. The CDR3 sequence is 16 residues long. The V gene's germline CDR1 is KGHSH and CDR2 LQKENI. V dropped 3 bases and J dropped 5 bases, with 16 bases sitting between them. In nucleotides, the CDR3 is TGTGCCAGCTCACCTCGGACGACGGAGGGAAATGAAAAACTGTTTTTT. Translation gives CASSPRTTEGNEKLFF.

CDR3: CASSGQTFNEKLFF. For the CDR3, the DNA is TGCGCCAGCAGCGGACAGACCTTTAATGAAAAACTGTTTTTT. V and J are TRBV5-1 and TRBJ1-4; D perhaps matches TRBD1 (6 bases). The CDR3 covers 14 residues. Germline CDR1 and CDR2: SGHRS and YFSETQ. Trimming cost V 4 bases and J 4 bases, with 11 bases left between them.

With regard to this clone: The same CDR3 can be traced to other DNA sequences in this sample. This rearrangement joins TRBV29-1 to TRBJ2-1; D not resolved. Germline CDR1 and CDR2: SQVTM and ANQGSEA. Trimming left V 4 bases short and J 6 bases short, with 7 bases between. The length of the CDR3 is 11 residues. Here the CDR3 reads CSVARGNEQFF. In DNA form, the CDR3 reads TGCAGCGTTGCCAGAGGCAATGAGCAGTTCTTC.

The rearrangement uses TRBV6-5 and TRBJ2-1; no definite D call. The germline V and J ends were trimmed by 5 bases and 8 bases, with 13 bases remaining between them. Germline CDR1 reads MNHEY; CDR2 reads SVGAGI. The CDR3 consists of 13 residues. The CDR3 DNA sequence: TGTGCCAGCAGTCTTAACTCGAGGTATGAGCAGTTCTTC. Encoded protein: CASSLNSRYEQFF.

The chain has TRBV6-6 and TRBJ2-5; D may be TRBD1 (5 bases). This CDR3 is 13 amino acids long. CDR1 and CDR2 (germline): MNHNY, SVGAGI (reference sequence). Between the trimmed V and J ends, which lost 6 bases and 5 bases, there was a span of 13 bases. The chain's CDR3 is CASRLGHPETQYF. CDR3 nucleotides: TGTGCCAGCAGGCTAGGACACCCGGAGACCCAGTACTTC.

This clone is categorized as medium-sized. The chain joins TRBV7-6 to TRBJ2-7; 7 positions agree with TRBD2. V gave up 2 bases and J gave up 0 bases; unmatched junction bases: 7. The CDR3 totals 16 residues. The germline V gene has CDR1 SGHVS and CDR2 FNYEAQ. The CDR3 loop reads CASSLTKRGLSYEQYF. CDR3 nucleotides: TGTGCCAGCAGCTTAACGAAGCGGGGCCTCTCCTACGAGCAGTACTTC.

This rearrangement joins TRBV24-1 to TRBJ2-7, with D possibly TRBD1 on 5 matching bases. Germline lookup yields CDR1 KGHDR and CDR2 SFDVKD. The CDR3 spans 14 residues. V shed 3 bases and J shed 2 bases, with 10 bases lying between them. The CDR3 region is CATSDGRAPYEQYF. In nucleotides, the CDR3 is TGTGCCACCAGTGATGGCAGGGCCCCCTACGAGCAGTACTTC.

There are a few counts of this clone. The genes are TRBV27 and TRBJ2-5; 9 nucleotides match TRBD2. Germline CDR1 is MNHEY and CDR2 is SMNVEV (reference sequence). This CDR3 contains 19 residues. V shed 1 base, J shed 4 bases, and the junction held 16 bases outside the gene matches. CDR3 nucleotides: TGTGCCAGCAGTTTATACCACGGGGGGTTAGCGGGAGAGGGAGAGACCCAGTACTTC. Translating it yields CASSLYHGGLAGEGETQYF.

V and J are TRBV18 and TRBJ2-7; 8 nucleotides match TRBD1. The germline V gene encodes CDR1 KGHSH and CDR2 LQKENI. V was clipped by 3 bases and J by 6 bases; unmatched bases: 10. CDR3 size: 15 residues. The CDR3 is CASSPGQGRGGEQYF. CDR3 DNA: TGTGCCAGCTCACCCGGACAGGGAAGGGGTGGCGAGCAGTACTTC.

This chain connects TRBV6-5 to TRBJ1-6, with TRBD1 identical over 7 bases. Per the germline V gene, CDR1 is MNHEY and CDR2 is SVGAGI. The CDR3 spans 14 residues. The V and J ends lost 6 bases and 10 bases, in that order; junction bases with no gene match: 9. The CDR3 region has the DNA TGTGCCAGCAGGCAGGGGGTATTTAGGTCACCCCTCCACTTT. Translated, it gives CASRQGVFRSPLHF.

The chain is built from TRBV27 and TRBJ1-2, with TRBD1 matching 10 bases. The ends lost 9 bases at V and 5 bases at J; junction bases unmatched: 3. Germline V gene lookup returns CDR1 MNHEY and CDR2 SMNVEV (reference sequence). CDR3 length equals 12 residues. CDR3 nucleotide sequence: TGTGCCAGTCGGACAGGGGGGTATGGCTACACCTTC. Encoded protein: CASRTGGYGYTF.